What follows describes a single T cell receptor (beta chain). Trimming stripped 5 bases from V and 4 bases from J, with 8 bases between. The CDR3 runs to 12 residues. Looked up from germline, CDR1 is LGHDT and CDR2 is YNNKEL (reference sequence). The data were taken from a study of T cell responses to AZD1222 COVID-19 vaccine. The table came from immunoSEQ multiplex PCR; TCRdb's copy has only in-frame clones and leaves some out. The table includes about 100,000 clones, approximately 90% detected once. The sample consisted of peripheral blood, taken on day 0 of MenACWY control vaccination. J is TRBJ1-2 and V is TRBV3-1 (or the pseudogene TRBV3-2); D is unresolved. The sequence was obtained from an adult in good health. CDR3: CASSRDFYGYTF. Written as DNA, the CDR3 is TGTGCCAGCAGCAGGGATTTCTATGGCTACACCTTC.